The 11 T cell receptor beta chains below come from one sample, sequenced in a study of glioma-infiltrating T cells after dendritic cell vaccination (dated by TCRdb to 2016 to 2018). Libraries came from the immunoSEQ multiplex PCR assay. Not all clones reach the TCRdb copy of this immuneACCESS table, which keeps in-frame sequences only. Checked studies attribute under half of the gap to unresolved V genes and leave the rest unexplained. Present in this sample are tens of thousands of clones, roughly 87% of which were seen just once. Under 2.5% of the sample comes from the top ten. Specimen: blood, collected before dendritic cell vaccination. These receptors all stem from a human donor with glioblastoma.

Here the CDR3 DNA reads TGTGCCAGTAGTGCAGACAGGGGTGGTATGGCGTACACTGAAGCTTTCTTT. Translation: CASSADRGGMAYTEAFF. The V and J genes are TRBV19 and TRBJ1-1, with 8 bases lining up with TRBD1. Germline V gene lookup returns CDR1 LNHDA and CDR2 SQIVND (reference sequence). This CDR3 is built from 17 residues. The trim removed 5 bases at V and 3 bases at J, leaving 14 bases unmatched.

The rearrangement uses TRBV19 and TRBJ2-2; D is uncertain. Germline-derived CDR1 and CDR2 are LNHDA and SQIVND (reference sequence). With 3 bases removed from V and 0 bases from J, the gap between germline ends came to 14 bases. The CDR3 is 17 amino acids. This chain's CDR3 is CASSISTAATNTGELFF. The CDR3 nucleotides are TGTGCCAGTAGTATCAGTACGGCGGCCACGAACACCGGGGAGCTGTTTTTT.

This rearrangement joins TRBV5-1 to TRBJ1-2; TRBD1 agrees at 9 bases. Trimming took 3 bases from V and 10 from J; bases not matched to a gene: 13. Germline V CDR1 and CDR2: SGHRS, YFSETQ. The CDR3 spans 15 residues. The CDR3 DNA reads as TGCGCCAGCAGCTATGAACCCGGGACAGGGAACTACTACACCTTC. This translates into CASSYEPGTGNYYTF.

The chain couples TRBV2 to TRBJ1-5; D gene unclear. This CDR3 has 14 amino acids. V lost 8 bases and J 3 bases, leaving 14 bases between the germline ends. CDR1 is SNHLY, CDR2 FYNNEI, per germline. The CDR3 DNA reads TGTGCCAGCGTCCCGGACTCTAACAATCAGCCCCAGCATTTT. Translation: CASVPDSNNQPQHF.

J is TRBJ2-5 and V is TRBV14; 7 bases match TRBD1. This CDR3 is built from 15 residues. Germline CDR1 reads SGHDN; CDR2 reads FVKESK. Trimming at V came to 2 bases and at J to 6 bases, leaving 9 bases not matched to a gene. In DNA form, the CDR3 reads TGTGCCAGCAGCCAAATCACAGGGGTTAAACAGACCCAGTACTTC. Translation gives CASSQITGVKQTQYF.

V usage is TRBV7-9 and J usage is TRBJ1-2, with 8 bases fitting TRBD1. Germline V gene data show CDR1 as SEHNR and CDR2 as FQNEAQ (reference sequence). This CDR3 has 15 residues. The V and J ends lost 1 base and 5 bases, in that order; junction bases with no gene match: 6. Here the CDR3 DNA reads TGTGCCAGCAGCTTAGAGGTCCGGACAGGGTATGGCTACACCTTC. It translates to CASSLEVRTGYGYTF.

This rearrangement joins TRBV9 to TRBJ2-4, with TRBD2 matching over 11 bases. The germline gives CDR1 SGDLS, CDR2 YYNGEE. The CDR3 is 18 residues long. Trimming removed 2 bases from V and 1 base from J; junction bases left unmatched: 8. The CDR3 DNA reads TGTGCCAGCAGCGTCCTAGCGGGGGGCTGGGAGGCCAAAAACATTCAGTACTTC. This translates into CASSVLAGGWEAKNIQYF.

The CDR3 nucleotides are TGTGCCAGCAGCTTTTTTAGGACTAGCGGGAGATGGCAGTACGTC. This translates into CASSFFRTSGRWQYV. The chain links TRBV7-4 to TRBJ2-7, with 13 bases matching TRBD2. Losses at the gene ends were 3 bases for V and 9 bases for J; bases not matched to a gene: 8. Germline CDR1 SGHVT, CDR2 SQSDAQ. CDR3 length: 15 residues.

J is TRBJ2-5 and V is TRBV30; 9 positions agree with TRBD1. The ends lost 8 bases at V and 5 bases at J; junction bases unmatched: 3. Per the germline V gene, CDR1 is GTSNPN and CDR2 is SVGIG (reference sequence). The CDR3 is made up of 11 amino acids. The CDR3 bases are TGTGCCGGACAGGGGATGGAGACCCAGTACTTC. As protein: CAGQGMETQYF.

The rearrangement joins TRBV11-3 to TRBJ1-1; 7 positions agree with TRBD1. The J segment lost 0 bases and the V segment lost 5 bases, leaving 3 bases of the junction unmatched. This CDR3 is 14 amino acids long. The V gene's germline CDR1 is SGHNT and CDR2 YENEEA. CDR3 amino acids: CASSLRGMNTEAFF. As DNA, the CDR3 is TGTGCCAGCAGCCTCAGGGGGATGAACACTGAAGCTTTCTTT.

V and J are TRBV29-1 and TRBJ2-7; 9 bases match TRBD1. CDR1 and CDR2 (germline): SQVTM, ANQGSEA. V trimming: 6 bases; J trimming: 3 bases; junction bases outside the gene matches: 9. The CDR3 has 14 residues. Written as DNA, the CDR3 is TGCAGCGTCGTAGTCGGACAGGGGAGCTACGAGCAGTACTTC. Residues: CSVVVGQGSYEQYF.